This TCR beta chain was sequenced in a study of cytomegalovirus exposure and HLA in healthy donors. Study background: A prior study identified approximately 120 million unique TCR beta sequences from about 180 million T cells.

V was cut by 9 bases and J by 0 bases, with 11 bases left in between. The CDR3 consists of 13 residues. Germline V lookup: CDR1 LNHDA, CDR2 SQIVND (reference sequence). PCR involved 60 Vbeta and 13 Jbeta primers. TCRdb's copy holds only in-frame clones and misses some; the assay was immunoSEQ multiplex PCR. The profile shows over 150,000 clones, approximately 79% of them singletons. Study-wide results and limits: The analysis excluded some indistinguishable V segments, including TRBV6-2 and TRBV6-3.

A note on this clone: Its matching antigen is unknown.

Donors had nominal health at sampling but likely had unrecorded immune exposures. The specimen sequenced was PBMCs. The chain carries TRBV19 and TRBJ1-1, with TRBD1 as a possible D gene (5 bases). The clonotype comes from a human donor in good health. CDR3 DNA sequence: TGTGCCAGCTTCAAGACAGTGAACACTGAAGCTTTCTTT. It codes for CASFKTVNTEAFF.